This record covers a single TCR beta chain. Its antigen remains unknown. The data originate from a study of EBV T-cell therapy then PD-1 blockade in nasopharyngeal carcinoma. Germline V gene sequence: CDR1 SGHTA, CDR2 FQGTGA. The CDR3 has 16 residues. V gave up 5 bases and J gave up 6 bases; unmatched junction bases: 11. TCRdb keeps only in-frame clones here, not all; method: immunoSEQ multiplex PCR. The table includes 11,000 to 15,000 clones, about 85% detected once. Treatment: AdE1-LMPpoly-expanded autologous EBV-specific T-cell therapy followed by anti-PD-1 nivolumab. V is TRBV7-3 and J is TRBJ2-3; 10 nucleotides match TRBD2. The source of this sequence is a middle-aged man with nasopharyngeal carcinoma. Material: CD8+ T cells from blood, obtained at day 105 from a patient whose treatment included autologous EBV-specific T cells and nivolumab. The CDR3 loop is CASSPAGGGLADTQYF. The CDR3 DNA follows: TGTGCCAGCAGCCCCGCGGGCGGGGGACTAGCGGATACGCAGTATTTT.